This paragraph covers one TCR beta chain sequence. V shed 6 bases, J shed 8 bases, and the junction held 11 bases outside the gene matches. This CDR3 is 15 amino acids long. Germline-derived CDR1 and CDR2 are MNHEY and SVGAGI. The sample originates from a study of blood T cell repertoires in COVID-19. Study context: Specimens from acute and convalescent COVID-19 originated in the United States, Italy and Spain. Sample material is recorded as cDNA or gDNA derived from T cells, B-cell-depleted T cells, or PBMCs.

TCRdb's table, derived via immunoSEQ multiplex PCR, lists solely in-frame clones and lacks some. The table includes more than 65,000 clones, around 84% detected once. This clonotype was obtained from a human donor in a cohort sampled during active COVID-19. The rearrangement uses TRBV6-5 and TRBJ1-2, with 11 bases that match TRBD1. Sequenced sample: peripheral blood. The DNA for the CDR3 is TGTGCCAGCAGGCCGGGACAGGGGGTATTTGAAGGCTACACCTTC. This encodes CASRPGQGVFEGYTF.